This TCR beta chain was sequenced in a study of CD8 T cells in Susac syndrome. With random hexamers, reverse transcription was performed on about 0.5 to 1 ug of RNA. Across 54 Vbeta and 13 Jbeta, TCR beta CDR3 was amplified with immunoSEQ multiplex PCR. MiXCR was run by TCRdb on the immunoSEQ multiplex PCR reads, yielding one entry per CDR3 protein. This sample has about 240,000 distinct CDR3 sequences, with about 95% found just once. J lost 5 bases, V lost 6 bases, and 8 bases had no gene match. CDR1 and CDR2 (germline): ENHRY, SYGVKD. This CDR3 comprises 15 residues. Sequencing was carried out using CD4+ T cells from PBMCs. The genes are TRBV10-3 and TRBJ2-3, with TRBD2 matching over 10 bases. This clonotype originated in a human donor with Susac syndrome. Here the CDR3 DNA reads TGTGCCATCAGCGGAATAGCGGGAGGCGTAGATACGCAGTATTTT. Amino acid sequence: CAISGIAGGVDTQYF.